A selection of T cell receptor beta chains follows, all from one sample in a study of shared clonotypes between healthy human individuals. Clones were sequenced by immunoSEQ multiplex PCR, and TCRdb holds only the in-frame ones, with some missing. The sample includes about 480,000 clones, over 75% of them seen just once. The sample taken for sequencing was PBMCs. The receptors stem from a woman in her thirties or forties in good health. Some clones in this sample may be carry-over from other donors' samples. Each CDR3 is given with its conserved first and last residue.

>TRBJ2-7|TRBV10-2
CASGEWHYYEQYF
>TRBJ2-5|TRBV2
CASQFDLFRETQYF
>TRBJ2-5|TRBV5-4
CATVTRDRGRETQYF
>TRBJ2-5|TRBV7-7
CASSQAGGGETQYF
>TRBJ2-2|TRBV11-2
CASSSWAGADGELFF
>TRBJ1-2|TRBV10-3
CAIQTGTNYGYTF
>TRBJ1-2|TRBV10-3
CAIRTINYGYTF
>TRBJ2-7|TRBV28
CASRPLPRGIPYEQYF
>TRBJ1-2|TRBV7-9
CASSSGSLDYGYTF
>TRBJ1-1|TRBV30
CAWRSKWEAFF
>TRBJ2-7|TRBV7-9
CASSIGPGPRYF
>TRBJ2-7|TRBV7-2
CASRRWGSESYEQYF
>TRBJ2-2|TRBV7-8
CASRLPGLVSPGELFF
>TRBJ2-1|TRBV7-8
CASSSVLDRGYNEQFF
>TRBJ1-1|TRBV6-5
CASSPRKAREAFF
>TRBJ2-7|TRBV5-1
CASSLVGRGGSYEQYF
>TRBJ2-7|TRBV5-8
CASSSYGGRASYEQYF
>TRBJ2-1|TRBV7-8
CASSLGREIWDNEQFF
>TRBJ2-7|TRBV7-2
CASSVDTGLYEQYF
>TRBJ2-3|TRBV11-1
CASSSTSYLYTDTQYF
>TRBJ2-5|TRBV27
CASRIRPQETQYF
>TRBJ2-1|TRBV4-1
CASSQGTSINEQFF
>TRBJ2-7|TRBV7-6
CASSLSRTGGYEQYF
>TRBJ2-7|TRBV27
CASSLWAAGAYEQYF